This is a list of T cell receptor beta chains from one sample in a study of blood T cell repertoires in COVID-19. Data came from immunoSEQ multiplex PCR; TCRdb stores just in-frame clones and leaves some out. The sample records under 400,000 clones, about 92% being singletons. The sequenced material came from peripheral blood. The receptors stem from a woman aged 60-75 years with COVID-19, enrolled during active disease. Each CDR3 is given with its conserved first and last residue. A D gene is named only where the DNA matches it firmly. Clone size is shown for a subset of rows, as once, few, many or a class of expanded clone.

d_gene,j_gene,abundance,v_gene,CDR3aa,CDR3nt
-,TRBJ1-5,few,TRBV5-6,CASSLFSGAGQPQHF,TGTGCCAGCAGCTTGTTTTCGGGCGCGGGTCAGCCCCAGCATTTT
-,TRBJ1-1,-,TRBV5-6,CASSFAGNTEAFF,TGTGCCAGCAGCTTCGCCGGGAACACTGAAGCTTTCTTT
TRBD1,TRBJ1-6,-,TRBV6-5,CASSSDRENSPLHF,TGTGCCAGCAGTTCGGACAGGGAAAATTCACCCCTCCACTTT
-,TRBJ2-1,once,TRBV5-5,CASSLDLANEQFF,TGTGCCAGCAGCTTGGATCTGGCCAATGAGCAGTTCTTC
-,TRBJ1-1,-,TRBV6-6,CASKRKTDTEAFF,TGTGCCAGCAAGCGGAAAACGGACACTGAAGCTTTCTTT
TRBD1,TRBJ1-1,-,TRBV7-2,CASSYNRGTEAFF,TGTGCCAGCAGCTACAACAGGGGAACTGAAGCTTTCTTT
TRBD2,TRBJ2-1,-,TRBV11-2,CASSRTLTSGGAPPNEQFF,TGTGCCAGCAGCAGAACATTGACTAGCGGGGGGGCCCCCCCAAATGAGCAGTTCTTC
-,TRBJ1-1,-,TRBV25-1,CASNRGSSTEAFF,TGTGCCAGCAATAGGGGGTCGAGCACTGAAGCTTTCTTT
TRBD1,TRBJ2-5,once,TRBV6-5,CATKTGAQETQYF,TGTGCCACCAAGACAGGGGCCCAAGAGACCCAGTACTTC
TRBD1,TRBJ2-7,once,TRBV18,CASSRPLGTGDYEQYF,TGTGCCAGCTCACGTCCCTTGGGGACAGGGGACTACGAGCAGTACTTC
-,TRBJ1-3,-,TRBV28,CASRGGPTSGNTIYF,TGTGCCAGCAGAGGGGGACCGACCTCTGGAAACACCATATATTTT
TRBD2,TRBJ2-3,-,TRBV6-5,CASITGRSTDTQYF,TGTGCCAGCATTACCGGGAGGAGCACAGATACGCAGTATTTT
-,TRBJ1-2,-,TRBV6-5,CASRLRGGYTF,TGTGCCAGCAGACTCCGAGGGGGCTACACCTTC
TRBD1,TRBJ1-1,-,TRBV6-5,CASSRTRTGTEAFF,TGTGCCAGCAGCCGGACACGGACAGGAACTGAAGCTTTCTTT
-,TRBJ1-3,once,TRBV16,CASSQWSGERNTIYF,TGTGCCAGCAGCCAATGGTCAGGGGAAAGAAACACCATATATTTT
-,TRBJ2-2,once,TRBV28,CAIGNTGELFF,TGTGCCATCGGGAACACCGGGGAGCTGTTTTTT
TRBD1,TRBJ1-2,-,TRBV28,CASSSLPGQGLANYGYTF,TGTGCCAGCAGTTCACTACCGGGACAGGGGTTAGCTAACTATGGCTACACCTTC
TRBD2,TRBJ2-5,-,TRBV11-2,CASSLTSGGFETQYF,TGTGCCAGCAGCTTGACTAGCGGGGGATTCGAGACCCAGTACTTC
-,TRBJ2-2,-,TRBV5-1,CASSNQNTGELFF,TGCGCCAGCAGCAATCAGAACACCGGGGAGCTGTTTTTT
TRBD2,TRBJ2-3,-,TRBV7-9,CASSPPRGSGGIDTQYF,TGTGCCAGCAGCCCCCCCCGCGGTAGCGGGGGGATAGATACGCAGTATTTT
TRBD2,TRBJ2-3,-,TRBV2,CATQRGEYDTQYF,TGTGCCACACAACGGGGGGAATATGATACGCAGTATTTT
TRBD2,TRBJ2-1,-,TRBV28,CASSLSASGGVNEQFF,TGTGCCAGCAGTTTATCGGCTAGCGGGGGTGTCAATGAGCAGTTCTTC
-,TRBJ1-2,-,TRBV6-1,CASSEVGRGDYGYTF,TGTGCCAGCAGTGAAGTGGGCCGGGGTGACTATGGCTACACCTTC
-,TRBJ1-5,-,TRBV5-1,CASSLSQNQPQHF,TGCGCCAGCAGCTTAAGTCAGAATCAGCCCCAGCATTTT
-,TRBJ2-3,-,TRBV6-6,CASSYSWQGPTDTQYF,TGTGCCAGCAGTTACTCGTGGCAGGGCCCCACAGATACGCAGTATTTT
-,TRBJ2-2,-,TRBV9,CASSSTGSGELFF,TGTGCCAGCAGCTCAACAGGGTCTGGGGAGCTGTTTTTT
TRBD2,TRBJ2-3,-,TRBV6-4,CASSAAGASTDTQYF,TGTGCCAGCAGCGCAGCGGGGGCAAGCACAGATACGCAGTATTTT
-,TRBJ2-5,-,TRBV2,CASTRQGLQETQYF,TGTGCCAGCACGAGGCAGGGGCTACAAGAGACCCAGTACTTC
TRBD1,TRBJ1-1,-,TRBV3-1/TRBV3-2,CASSRSGQGSTEAFF,TGTGCCAGCAGCCGCTCCGGACAGGGGAGCACTGAAGCTTTCTTT
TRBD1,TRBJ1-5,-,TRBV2,CASRERDRHLGGPQHF,TGTGCCAGCCGCGAACGGGACAGGCACCTCGGGGGGCCCCAGCATTTT
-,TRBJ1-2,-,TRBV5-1,CASSVDQGKYYGYTF,TGCGCCAGCAGCGTAGACCAGGGGAAATACTATGGCTACACCTTC
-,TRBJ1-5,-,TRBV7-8,CASSQRGEVNQPQHF,TGTGCCAGCAGCCAGCGGGGGGAAGTCAATCAGCCCCAGCATTTT
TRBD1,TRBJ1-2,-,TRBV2,CASSPQGGLFSYGYTF,TGTGCCAGCAGTCCCCAGGGGGGCTTATTTAGCTATGGCTACACCTTC
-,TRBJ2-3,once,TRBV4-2,CASSPSTRPSTDTQYF,TGTGCCAGCAGCCCGTCGACTAGACCGAGCACAGATACGCAGTATTTT
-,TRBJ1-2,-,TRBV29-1,CSVGSQGYGYAF,TGCAGCGTTGGAAGCCAGGGCTATGGCTACGCCTTC
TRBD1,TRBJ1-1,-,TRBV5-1,CASSLAQGGNTEAFF,TGCGCCAGCAGCTTGGCACAGGGGGGGAACACTGAAGCTTTCTTT
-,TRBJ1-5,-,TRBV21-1,CASSKPQGADQPQHF,TGTGCCAGCAGCAAACCCCAGGGGGCTGATCAGCCCCAGCATTTT
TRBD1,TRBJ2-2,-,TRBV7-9,CASSFATGDTGELFF,TGTGCCAGCAGTTTCGCCACAGGGGACACCGGGGAGCTGTTTTTT
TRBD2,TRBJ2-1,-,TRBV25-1,CASSRAGGAYNEQFF,TGTGCCAGCAGTAGAGCGGGGGGTGCCTACAATGAGCAGTTCTTC
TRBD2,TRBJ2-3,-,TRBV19,CASSIRGLAGGSDTQYF,TGTGCCAGTAGTATCAGAGGACTAGCGGGGGGCTCAGATACGCAGTATTTT
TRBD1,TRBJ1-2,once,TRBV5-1,CASSLDTGGYGYTF,TGCGCCAGCAGCCTGGACACAGGGGGCTATGGCTACACCTTC
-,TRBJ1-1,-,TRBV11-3,CASSKGEAEAFF,TGTGCCAGCAGTAAAGGGGAGGCTGAAGCTTTCTTT
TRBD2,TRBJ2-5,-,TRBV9,CASSVGGTSGETQYF,TGTGCCAGCAGCGTAGGAGGGACTAGCGGCGAGACCCAGTACTTC
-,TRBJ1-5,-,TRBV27,CASSLRGGGYQPQHF,TGTGCCAGCAGTTTAAGGGGCGGGGGATATCAGCCCCAGCATTTT
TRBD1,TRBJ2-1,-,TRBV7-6,CASSSQGASDEQFF,TGTGCCAGCAGCTCCCAGGGGGCGAGTGATGAGCAGTTCTTC
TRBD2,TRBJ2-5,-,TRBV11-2,CASSLHGGGETQYF,TGTGCCAGCAGCTTACATGGGGGGGGAGAGACCCAGTACTTC
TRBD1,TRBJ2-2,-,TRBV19,CASSIGQGVVTGELFF,TGTGCCAGTAGTATAGGGCAGGGGGTGGTCACCGGGGAGCTGTTTTTT
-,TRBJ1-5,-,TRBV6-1,CASSELRASNQPQHF,TGTGCCAGCAGTGAACTGAGGGCCAGCAATCAGCCCCAGCATTTT
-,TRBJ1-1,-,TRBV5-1,CASSSDMNTEAFF,TGCGCCAGCAGCTCCGACATGAACACTGAAGCTTTCTTT
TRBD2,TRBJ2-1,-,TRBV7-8,CASSFRRGGANEQFF,TGTGCCAGCAGCTTCCGGCGGGGGGGCGCCAATGAGCAGTTCTTC
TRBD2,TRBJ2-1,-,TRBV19,CASRASGGNEQFF,TGTGCCAGTAGGGCTAGCGGGGGAAATGAGCAGTTCTTC
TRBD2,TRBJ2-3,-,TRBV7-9,CASSSSGGAKDTQYF,TGTGCCAGCAGTTCCAGCGGGGGGGCTAAAGATACGCAGTATTTT